The entry below describes one T cell receptor (beta chain). Original processing notes: Reference gene primer amplification yielded estimated nucleated cell counts. Produced via immunoSEQ multiplex PCR; TCRdb's table is partial and in-frame only. Clonal size and the V and J genes are those of that table, whereas D and trimming came from the DNA. The table shows about 150,000 clones, with 80% to 90% occurring only once. This sample is part of a study of blood T cell repertoires in COVID-19. Study as a whole: The United States, Italy and Spain provided the acute and convalescent COVID-19 samples. Sample material is recorded as cDNA or gDNA derived from T cells, B-cell-depleted T cells, or PBMCs.

CDR3 length equals 12 residues. Germline loops: CDR1 GTSNPN, CDR2 SVGIG (reference sequence). The gene calls are TRBV30 and TRBJ1-4, with TRBD1 as a possible D gene (5 bases). The sequenced sample consisted of peripheral blood. The source is a woman aged 40-49 years with acute or convalescent COVID-19. CDR3 nucleotide sequence: TGTGCTTGGCAGGGTGGCGATGAAAAACTGTTTTTT. It specifies CAWQGGDEKLFF.